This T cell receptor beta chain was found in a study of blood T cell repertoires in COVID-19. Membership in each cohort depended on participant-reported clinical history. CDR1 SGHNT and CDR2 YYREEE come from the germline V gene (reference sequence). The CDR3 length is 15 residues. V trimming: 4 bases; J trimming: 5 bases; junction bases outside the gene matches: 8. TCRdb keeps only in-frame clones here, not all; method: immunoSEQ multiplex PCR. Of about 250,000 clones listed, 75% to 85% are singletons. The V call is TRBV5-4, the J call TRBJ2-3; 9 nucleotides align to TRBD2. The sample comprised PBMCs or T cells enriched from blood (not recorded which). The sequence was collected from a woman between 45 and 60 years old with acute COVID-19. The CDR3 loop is CASSRSAGGQDTQYF. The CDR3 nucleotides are TGTGCCAGCAGCCGGAGCGCGGGGGGGCAAGATACGCAGTATTTT.